A selection of T cell receptor beta chains follows, all from one sample in a study of CD8 T cells in ankylosing spondylitis. One entry per CDR3 protein, called by TCRdb with MiXCR from the 5' RACE reads. The sample contains some 840,000 distinct CDR3 sequences, 12% of which appear only once. Sequenced: blood, either unsorted or a sorted T cell fraction (not recorded which). The receptors shown here come from a male donor with ankylosing spondylitis. Each CDR3 is given with its conserved first and last residue. Fields, in order: D gene, V gene, J gene, clone size, CDR3 DNA, CDR3 protein. D genes are given only for firm matches. Rows give clone size only sometimes, using once, few, many, or a class for an expanded clone.

-	TRBV28	TRBJ1-2	few	TGTGCCAGCAGTTGGGAAGGAGGCTACACCTTC	CASSWEGGYTF
-	TRBV7-2	TRBJ1-5	-	TGTGCCAGCAGCCCACCGGGTTTTGGCAATCAGCCCCAGCATTTT	CASSPPGFGNQPQHF
-	TRBV6-1	TRBJ2-7	few	TGTGCCAGCAGTGCCAAGGGAGGGGGAACCTACGAGCAGTACTTC	CASSAKGGGTYEQYF
TRBD1	TRBV5-1	TRBJ2-5	few	TGCGCCAGCAGCTTGGAGGGGACAGCAGAGACCCAGTACTTC	CASSLEGTAETQYF
TRBD2	TRBV5-5	TRBJ2-1	few	TGTGCCAGCAGCCCCAGACGGGAGGACAATGAGCAGTTCTTC	CASSPRREDNEQFF
-	TRBV4-2	TRBJ2-2	-	TGTGCCAGCAGCCAAGAGTTCCTCGGGGAGCTGTTTTTT	CASSQEFLGELFF
-	TRBV20-1	TRBJ1-5	-	TGCAGTGCTAGCTCTTTGGGGGGAGACCAGCCCCAGCATTTT	CSASSLGGDQPQHF
TRBD1	TRBV7-9	TRBJ1-2	-	TGTGCCAGCAGCTCTACCGCAGGGGGCGGCTATGGCTACACCTTC	CASSSTAGGGYGYTF
-	TRBV5-5	TRBJ2-2	-	TGTGCCAGCAGCTTGGTTGTACGCGGGCCGAACACCGGGGAGCTGTTTTTT	CASSLVVRGPNTGELFF
-	TRBV4-2	TRBJ1-1	-	TGTGCCAGCAGCCATCGGAGGAACACTGAAGCTTTCTTT	CASSHRRNTEAFF
-	TRBV7-2	TRBJ2-2	few	TGTGCCAGCAGCCCCACCGACACCGGGGAGCTGTTTTTT	CASSPTDTGELFF
-	TRBV7-2	TRBJ2-1	few	TGTGCCAGCAGCTTCGCGGGTCAAGCCTACAATGAGCAGTTCTTC	CASSFAGQAYNEQFF
-	TRBV24-1	TRBJ2-3	-	TGTGCCACCAGTGAAATAGTACGGGGGACAGATACGCAGTATTTT	CATSEIVRGTDTQYF
-	TRBV28	TRBJ1-1	many	TGTGCCAGCAGTTTTGTGACAGCTGGAGAAGCTTTCTTT	CASSFVTAGEAFF
-	TRBV4-3	TRBJ2-3	-	TGCGCCAGCAGCCAAAGGGGGGACAGCACAGATACGCAGTATTTT	CASSQRGDSTDTQYF
-	TRBV12-3/TRBV12-4	TRBJ1-3	-	TGTGCCAGCACCCGGACGTACTCTGGAAACACCATATATTTT	CASTRTYSGNTIYF
TRBD1	TRBV20-1	TRBJ2-7	-	TGCAGTGCTAGTGTAGGACAGGGAAAAAGGCAGTACTTC	CSASVGQGKRQYF
-	TRBV5-5	TRBJ2-7	-	TGTGCCAGCAGCTTTCAGCGACAAAGGGAGCAGTACTTC	CASSFQRQREQYF
TRBD2	TRBV7-2	TRBJ2-7	-	TGTGCCAGCAGCCCACCCCTAGCGGGGACCCGTTACTACGAGCAGTACTTC	CASSPPLAGTRYYEQYF
-	TRBV20-1	TRBJ2-1	-	TGCAGTGCTAGAAAACCCGGGATCCACTACAATGAGCAGTTCTTC	CSARKPGIHYNEQFF
TRBD1	TRBV20-1	TRBJ2-7	many	TGCAGTGCTAGAAGATTACAGGGGTCAGAAGAGCAGTACTTC	CSARRLQGSEEQYF
-	TRBV24-1	TRBJ2-3	-	TGTGCCACCAGTGATAACAGGGTCGGTGGAGATACGCAGTATTTT	CATSDNRVGGDTQYF
-	TRBV5-1	TRBJ2-5	-	TGCGCCAGCAGCCTCTCCACATCGGCGGAGACCCAGTACTTC	CASSLSTSAETQYF
-	TRBV6-6	TRBJ2-4	few	TGTGCCAGCAGCCCAGGGGCAAACATTCAGTACTTC	CASSPGANIQYF
TRBD1	TRBV7-2	TRBJ2-1	many	TGTGCCAGCAGCTTCCTCAGGGGGAAGAAGCAGTTCTTC	CASSFLRGKKQFF
-	TRBV20-1	TRBJ1-1	-	TGCAGTGCTAGAGTTGAAGCCAGGGGCCTCCACACTGAAGCTTTCTTT	CSARVEARGLHTEAFF
-	TRBV28	TRBJ1-2	-	TGTGCCACCCCGGCGGCAACTAACTATGGCTACACCTTC	CATPAATNYGYTF
TRBD1	TRBV20-1	TRBJ2-5	few	TGCAGTGCCCCCAGGACAGGGGCGGCCCAGTACTTC	CSAPRTGAAQYF
-	TRBV7-9	TRBJ2-2	many	TGTGCCAGCAGCCCCCGACGGGAGAACACCGGGGAGCTGTTTTTT	CASSPRRENTGELFF
-	TRBV12-3/TRBV12-4	TRBJ2-7	few	TGTGCCAGCAGTTCCTGGGACACCGCCTACGAGCAGTACTTC	CASSSWDTAYEQYF
-	TRBV15	TRBJ2-7	few	TGTGCCACCAGCAGAGCGAGGGACGAGCAGTACTTC	CATSRARDEQYF
TRBD1	TRBV5-1	TRBJ2-2	few	TGCGCCAGCAGCGACTTACAGGGGACCGGGGAGCTGTTTTTT	CASSDLQGTGELFF
TRBD2	TRBV6-2/TRBV6-3	TRBJ2-1	-	TGTGCCAGCAGTTACCCTCCCCCCGGGACTAGCGGGAGGGCAGGGCAGTTCTTC	CASSYPPPGTSGRAGQFF
-	TRBV7-9	TRBJ2-1	many	TGTGCCAGCAGCTTAGACGCGTGGGATACATACAATGAGCAGTTCTTC	CASSLDAWDTYNEQFF
-	TRBV28	TRBJ2-3	-	TGTGCCAGCACGGGGAGTGTTACAGATACGCAGTATTTT	CASTGSVTDTQYF
-	TRBV20-1	TRBJ1-5	few	TGCAGTGCTAGAGGGGCCCAGGGTCAGGGGAGCAATCAGCCCCAGCATTTT	CSARGAQGQGSNQPQHF
-	TRBV7-2	TRBJ1-4	-	TGTGCCAGCAGCCCTAAACGGAGAGGCAATGAAAAACTGTTTTTT	CASSPKRRGNEKLFF
-	TRBV11-2	TRBJ1-1	few	TGTGCCAGCAGCCTAACAGGGACGAACACTGAAGCTTTCTTT	CASSLTGTNTEAFF
-	TRBV20-1	TRBJ2-3	many	TGCAGTGCTATGGGACGGTCCACAGCCTTTAGCACAGATACGCAGTATTTT	CSAMGRSTAFSTDTQYF
TRBD2	TRBV5-1	TRBJ2-1	-	TGCGCCAGCAGCGCCTGGGGACTAGCGGGGGGAAATGAGCAGTTCTTC	CASSAWGLAGGNEQFF
TRBD1	TRBV20-1	TRBJ1-5	-	TGCAGTGCTAGGCCTGACAGGGATCAGCCCCAGCATTTT	CSARPDRDQPQHF
-	TRBV27	TRBJ2-7	-	TGTGCCAGCAGTCTTCAACGGGCGAGGGGCGAGCAGTACTTC	CASSLQRARGEQYF
TRBD2	TRBV7-2	TRBJ2-1	few	TGTGCCAGCAGCCCCGCACTAGCGGGGGGGCGCAATGAGCAGTTCTTC	CASSPALAGGRNEQFF
-	TRBV20-1	TRBJ2-2	few	TGCAGTGCCCCCGGACAGATGAACACCGGGGAGCTGTTTTTT	CSAPGQMNTGELFF
TRBD1	TRBV20-1	TRBJ1-5	-	TGCAGTGCTATACTTTCGGGGACAGCACATCAGCCCCAGCATTTT	CSAILSGTAHQPQHF
-	TRBV16	TRBJ1-3	-	TGTGCCAGCAGCCAATCCCAGGGAAACACCATATATTTT	CASSQSQGNTIYF
TRBD2	TRBV4-2	TRBJ2-5	-	TGTGCCAGCAGCCCCCTCGGGCTGGGAGGGCCCCCAGAGACCCAGTACTTC	CASSPLGLGGPPETQYF
-	TRBV5-1	TRBJ1-2	-	TGCGCCAGCAGCTTTGGCAGGGGAGCCTATGGCTACACCTTC	CASSFGRGAYGYTF
TRBD2	TRBV6-1	TRBJ2-5	-	TGTGCCAGCAGCCACCGACCCATCCTTGGCGGGAGGCGAGAGACCCAGTACTTC	CASSHRPILGGRRETQYF
-	TRBV7-2	TRBJ2-3	many	TGTGCCAGCAGCCAGCCAGATACGCAGTATTTT	CASSQPDTQYF
-	TRBV12-3/TRBV12-4	TRBJ1-1	few	TGTGCCAGCTGTTCCTGGGCTTCTAACACTGAAGCTTTCTTT	CASCSWASNTEAFF
-	TRBV6-5	TRBJ2-7	-	TGTGCCAGCAGTTACTCGATGGGACGGCAAGTTGAGCAGTACTTC	CASSYSMGRQVEQYF
TRBD1	TRBV20-1	TRBJ1-5	-	TGCAGTGCTGGACCCCCAGGGGGGCCGGAGCAGCCCCAGCATTTT	CSAGPPGGPEQPQHF
-	TRBV5-6	TRBJ2-1	few	TGTGCCAGCAGCTTGATGGGAGGCGATGAGCAGTTCTTC	CASSLMGGDEQFF
-	TRBV27	TRBJ1-6	many	TGTGCCAGCAATTTCGCCCAGCGGGCTAATTCACCCCTCCACTTT	CASNFAQRANSPLHF